The TCR beta chain described here comes from a study of identical twins. General observations from the study: The presence of invariant MAIT and iNKT cells could partly confound analyses of zero-insertion sequences.

Ten or more counts support this clonotype. Its antigen is as yet unknown. Template switching introduced a universal primer site, and the cDNA bore unique molecular identifiers. TCRdb re-analysed the 5' RACE reads in MiXCR, keeping a single row per CDR3 protein. The sample includes under 400,000 distinct CDR3 sequences, around 9.7% of them seen just once. In germline, CDR1 is ENHRY, CDR2 SYGVKD. This CDR3 is 16 amino acids long. V lost 8 bases and J lost 2, with 21 bases in between. The sequencing input was naive T cells sorted from blood. The chain is built from TRBV10-3 and TRBJ2-5; D is possibly TRBD2 (6 bases). This TCR was recovered from a woman aged 50 to 65 in good health. CDR3 nucleotides: TGTGCCATCTATCCCCAGCGGGTTCATTCACAAGAGACCCAGTACTTC. Protein product: CAIYPQRVHSQETQYF.